The entry that follows covers one TCR beta chain sequence. Its antigen is undetermined. Selected positively for CCR7 and CD45RO-negative, naive CD8 cells excluded terminally differentiated effector memory CD45RA+ cells. Sequenced by immunoSEQ multiplex PCR; TCRdb stores in-frame clones only, minus some. Of about 2 million clones listed, approximately 94% are singletons. This sample is drawn from a study of shared clonotypes between healthy human individuals. General study points: Owing to a small donor count, the genetic and exposure-history diversity represented was limited.

Trimming stripped 0 bases from V and 1 base from J, with 7 bases between. The CDR3 has 15 residues. The germline V gene encodes CDR1 SEHNR and CDR2 FQNEAQ (reference sequence). The source of this sequence is a young man in good health. V gene TRBV7-9 combines with J gene TRBJ2-1, with D unclear. The material sequenced was naive CD8+ T cells sorted from blood. The CDR3 reads CASSLALQSYNEQFF. CDR3 sequence (DNA): TGTGCCAGCAGCTTAGCTCTACAATCCTACAATGAGCAGTTCTTC.